Listed below are T cell receptor beta chains from one sample, sequenced in a study of T cell clonotyping in hematopoietic cell transplantation. The protocol was immunoSEQ multiplex PCR, while the TCRdb copy is restricted to in-frame clones and leaves out a portion. The sample shows approximately 44,000 clones, 85% of them seen only once. Source: peripheral blood mononuclear cells, taken before stem cell transplant. The receptors stem from a man aged 55 to 70 with acute myeloid leukemia. Some clones in this sample may be carry-over from other donors' samples. Each CDR3 is given with its conserved first and last residue. The D gene is left open where the match is weak. Only some rows state a clone size, as once, few, many or a class for expanded clones.

TRBV5-1,TRBJ2-5,.,.,TGCGCCAGCAGCTTGGTGCTGACAGGGACTATAACCCAGTACTTC,CASSLVLTGTITQYF
TRBV6-5,TRBJ2-7,TRBD1,.,TGTGCCAGCAGCCACCAATCGACAGGGTCATACGAGCAGTACTTC,CASSHQSTGSYEQYF
TRBV7-3,TRBJ1-4,.,.,TGTGCCATCAGGGGTAATGAAAAACTGTTTTTT,CAIRGNEKLFF
TRBV11-3,TRBJ2-2,TRBD1,.,TGTGCCAGCAGCAGGACAGGGGGCGGTACCGGGGAGCTGTTTTTT,CASSRTGGGTGELFF
TRBV7-9,TRBJ1-2,.,.,TGTGCCAGCAGTCCCGACGGAGCTAACTATGGCTACACCTTC,CASSPDGANYGYTF
TRBV6-5,TRBJ2-7,.,few,TGTGCCAGCAGATACGACGGGAGCTCCTACGAGCAGTACTTC,CASRYDGSSYEQYF
TRBV5-6,TRBJ2-7,.,.,TGTGCCAGCAGCTCCGTTGGGGGTTACGAGCAGTACTTC,CASSSVGGYEQYF
TRBV28,TRBJ1-5,.,.,TGTGCCAGCAGTTCCCAACCGGGACTTAGCAATCAGCCCCAGCATTTT,CASSSQPGLSNQPQHF
TRBV5-1,TRBJ1-1,TRBD1,.,TGCGCCAGCAGCGGACGACAGGGGCGGTTAGGGGAAGCTTTCTTT,CASSGRQGRLGEAFF
TRBV5-6,TRBJ2-5,.,.,TGTGCCAGCAGCTTGGGGACTGGACGGCTGACCAAGAGCGGGACCCAGTACTTC,CASSLGTGRLTKSGTQYF
TRBV6-5,TRBJ2-1,.,.,TGTGCCAGCAGTTACTCAGTTTCCAATGAGCAGTTCTTC,CASSYSVSNEQFF
TRBV7-9,TRBJ2-7,.,.,TGTGCCAGCAGCTTAGCAGGTACCAGCTACGAGCAGTACTTC,CASSLAGTSYEQYF
TRBV28,TRBJ2-3,.,.,TGTGCCAGCAGCCGCCCGAGTCTAGGCACAGATACGCAGTATTTT,CASSRPSLGTDTQYF
TRBV11-3,TRBJ2-1,.,.,TGTGCCAGCAGCCCCAGCCCTACCCGGGACAATGAGCAGTTCTTC,CASSPSPTRDNEQFF
TRBV28,TRBJ1-4,TRBD1,.,TGTGCCGTCCGCAGGGGGCAGTGGGAAAAACTGTTTTTT,CAVRRGQWEKLFF